This entry lists 9 T cell receptor beta chains sequenced from one sample in a study of CD8 T cells in Susac syndrome. With random hexamers, reverse transcription was performed on roughly 0.5 to 1 ug of RNA. TCRdb re-called the immunoSEQ multiplex PCR reads with MiXCR, one entry per CDR3 protein. The sample has around 150,000 distinct CDR3 sequences, about 95% seen once; the top ten hold over 0.12%. The specimen sequenced was CD4+ T cells from PBMCs. Receptors were obtained from a human donor in good health.

The rearrangement uses TRBV30 and TRBJ1-1; possible D gene TRBD1, 5 bases. V dropped 3 bases and J dropped 1 base, with 12 bases sitting between them. Germline CDR1 GTSNPN, CDR2 SVGIG (reference sequence). CDR3 size: 14 residues. The CDR3 nucleotides read TGTGCCTGGAGAAGGGTTGGACAGAACACTGAAGCTTTCTTT. Translation gives CAWRRVGQNTEAFF. Complete variable domain (other parts from reference TRBV30 and TRBJ1-1): SQTIHQWPATLVQPVGSPLSLECTVEGTSNPNLYWYRQAAGRGLQLLFYSVGIGQISSEVPQNLSASRPQDRQFILSSKKLLLSDSGFYLCAWRRVGQNTEAFFGQGTRLTVV.

The chain links TRBV29-1 to TRBJ2-1, with D perhaps given as TRBD1 or TRBD2 (5 bases each). Germline assignment: CDR1 SQVTM and CDR2 ANQGSEA. The CDR3 sequence is 15 residues long. Trimming took 7 bases from V and 3 from J, leaving 19 bases between them. The CDR3 spells CSAKGSSANYNEQFF. The DNA of the CDR3 is TGCAGCGCAAAGGGGAGCTCCGCCAACTACAATGAGCAGTTCTTC.

This sequence joins TRBV6-5 and TRBJ1-2; 9 positions match TRBD1. The germline V gene has CDR1 MNHEY and CDR2 SVGAGI. The CDR3 has 14 amino acids. V dropped 6 bases and J dropped 6; count of bases not matched to a gene: 8. This CDR3 reads CASSPGQGINGYTF. The CDR3, as DNA: TGTGCCAGCAGCCCAGGACAGGGGATTAATGGCTACACCTTC.

This clonotype was detected once. The J gene is TRBJ1-2, the V gene TRBV6-6, with TRBD1 as a possible D gene (5 bases). Per the germline V gene, CDR1 is MNHNY and CDR2 is SVGAGI (reference sequence). Trimming stripped 0 bases from V and 4 bases from J, with 9 bases between. This CDR3 is 14 amino acids long. The CDR3 DNA follows: TGTGCCAGCAGTTACTCGAGGGGCCCCTATGGCTACACCTTC. This gives the protein CASSYSRGPYGYTF.

The chain couples TRBV3-1 to TRBJ2-7; 7 bases map to TRBD2. V shed 4 bases and J 5 bases; nucleotides not matched to a gene: 5. This CDR3 contains 13 residues. CDR1 is LGHDT, CDR2 YNNKEL, per germline (reference sequence). CDR3 nucleotide sequence: TGTGCCAGCAGCCTCAACGGGGGGAACGAGCAGTACTTC. Residues: CASSLNGGNEQYF.

The J gene is TRBJ2-7, the V gene TRBV2, with 7 bases that match TRBD1. CDR1 and CDR2 from the germline V gene are SNHLY and FYNNEI. V dropped 7 bases and J dropped 5; count of bases not matched to a gene: 11. The CDR3 covers 14 residues. The CDR3 here is CASILQGSWDEQYF. For the CDR3, the DNA is TGTGCCAGCATCTTACAGGGGTCTTGGGACGAGCAGTACTTC.

This clonotype has just one count. The chain has TRBV5-1 and TRBJ2-7; D perhaps matches TRBD2 (5 bases). The CDR3 contains 14 residues. Trimming removed 4 bases at V and 2 bases at J, with 13 bases between. Germline assignment: CDR1 SGHRS and CDR2 YFSETQ. In DNA, the CDR3 is TGCGCCAGCAGCGAGACCGGGAACACCTACGAGCAGTACTTC. Translated: CASSETGNTYEQYF.

The chain is built from TRBV27 and TRBJ1-5, with no clear D. The germline gives CDR1 MNHEY, CDR2 SMNVEV (reference sequence). This CDR3 is built from 12 residues. The ends were cut back, 4 bases at V and 4 bases at J, with 5 bases in the middle. The CDR3 spells CASSSVNQPQHF. As DNA, the CDR3 is TGTGCCAGCAGTTCGGTAAATCAGCCCCAGCATTTT.

This chain uses TRBV11-1 with TRBJ2-7, with no clear D. This CDR3 has 12 residues. V lost 4 bases and J lost 3, with 7 bases in between. Germline CDR1 and CDR2: SGHAT and FQDESV (reference sequence). This CDR3 reads CASSYNNYEQYF. CDR3 DNA: TGTGCCAGCAGCTACAATAACTACGAGCAGTACTTC.